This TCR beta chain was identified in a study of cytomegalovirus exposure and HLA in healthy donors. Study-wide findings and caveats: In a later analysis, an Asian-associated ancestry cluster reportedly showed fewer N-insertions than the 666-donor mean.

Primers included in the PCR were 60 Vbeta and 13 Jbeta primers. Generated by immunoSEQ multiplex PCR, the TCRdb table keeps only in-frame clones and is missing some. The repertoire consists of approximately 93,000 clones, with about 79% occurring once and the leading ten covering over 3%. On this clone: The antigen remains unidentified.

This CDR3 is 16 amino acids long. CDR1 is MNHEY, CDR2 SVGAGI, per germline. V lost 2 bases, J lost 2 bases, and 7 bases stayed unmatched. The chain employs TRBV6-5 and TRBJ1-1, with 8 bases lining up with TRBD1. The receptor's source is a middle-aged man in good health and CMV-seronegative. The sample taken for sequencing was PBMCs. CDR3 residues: CASSYSVQGGNTEAFF. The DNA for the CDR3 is TGTGCCAGCAGTTACAGTGTACAGGGGGGAAACACTGAAGCTTTCTTT.